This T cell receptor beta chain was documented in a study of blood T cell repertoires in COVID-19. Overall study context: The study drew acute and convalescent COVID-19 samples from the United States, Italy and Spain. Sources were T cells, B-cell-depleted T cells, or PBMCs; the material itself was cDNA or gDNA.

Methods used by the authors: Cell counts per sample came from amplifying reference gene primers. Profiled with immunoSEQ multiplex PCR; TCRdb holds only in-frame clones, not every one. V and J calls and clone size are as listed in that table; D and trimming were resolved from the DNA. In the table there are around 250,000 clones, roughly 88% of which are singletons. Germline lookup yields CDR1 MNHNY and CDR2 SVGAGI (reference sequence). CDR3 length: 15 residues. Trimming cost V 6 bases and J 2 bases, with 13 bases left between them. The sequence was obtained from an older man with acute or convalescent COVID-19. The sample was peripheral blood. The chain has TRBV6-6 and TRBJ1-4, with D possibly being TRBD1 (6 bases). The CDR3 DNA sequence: TGTGCCAGCAGCGAACAGGGCTGGACTAATGAAAAACTGTTTTTT. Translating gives CASSEQGWTNEKLFF.